A few counts support the clone carrying this TCR beta chain. The data were obtained in a study of T cells after somatic rescue of genetic block. This CDR3 comprises 17 residues. CDR1 is MRHNA and CDR2 is SNTAGT in the germline V gene. With V trimmed by 0 bases and J by 0 bases, 4 bases remained unmatched. The data were produced by immunoSEQ multiplex PCR, yet TCRdb's version contains in-frame clones alone and is incomplete. The profile shows tens of thousands of clones, about nine tenths of them singletons. This chain joins TRBV6-4 and TRBJ1-5; 8 bases line up with TRBD1. This clonotype was sampled from a man aged 35 to 55. The material sequenced was peripheral blood mononuclear cells (PBMCs). This chain's CDR3 is CASSDSTTGDSNQPQHF. The CDR3 region has the DNA TGTGCCAGCAGTGACTCGACGACAGGGGATAGCAATCAGCCCCAGCATTTT.